The 21 T cell receptor beta chains reported below all come from one sample, sequenced in a study of shared clonotypes between healthy human individuals. The assay was immunoSEQ multiplex PCR, and TCRdb's table has in-frame clones only and misses some. The sample lists roughly 1,100,000 clones, around four fifths occurring once. Sequencing was performed on memory CD4+ T cells sorted from blood. Subset noted: CD45RA-negative fraction. The source is a man aged 18 to 30 in good health.

The V and J genes are TRBV11-2 and TRBJ2-5, with 10 bases lining up with TRBD2. The CDR3 runs 19 residues. Trimming cost V 2 bases and J 4 bases; bases outside gene matches: 16. Germline CDR1 SGHAT, CDR2 FQNNGV. CDR3 nucleotides: TGTGCCAGCAGCTTATCGCCCCCGGGACTAGCGTTGGTGGGAGAGACCCAGTACTTC. Its translation: CASSLSPPGLALVGETQYF.

This clone came up once. The rearrangement uses TRBV7-2 and TRBJ2-5; the D gene could be TRBD1 or TRBD2 (5 bases each). The CDR3 is 14 residues long. The V end lost 1 base, the J end lost 0 bases, and 6 bases lay between the germline ends. Per the germline V gene, CDR1 is SGHTA and CDR2 is FQGNSA. The CDR3 reads CASSLGGHQETQYF. In nucleotides, the CDR3 is TGTGCCAGCAGCTTAGGGGGACACCAAGAGACCCAGTACTTC.

The chain combines TRBV11-3 with TRBJ2-2; 9 bases agree with TRBD2. The CDR3 is 14 amino acids. The junction had 2 bases not matched to a gene; V was cut back by 4 bases and J by 5 bases. Germline CDR1 and CDR2: SGHNT and YENEEA. The CDR3 sequence is CASSSGLATGELFF. CDR3 nucleotides: TGTGCCAGCAGCTCAGGACTAGCGACCGGGGAGCTGTTTTTT.

The chain carries TRBV10-3 and TRBJ1-6; D is unclear. The CDR3 contains 14 residues. Trimming left V 2 bases short and J 11 bases short, with 13 bases between. Germline CDR1 ENHRY, CDR2 SYGVKD. The CDR3 coding sequence is TGTGCCATCAGTGAGGAGCCGCCGCTTACACCCCTCCACTTT. Translation: CAISEEPPLTPLHF.

This clone came up a few times. V and J are TRBV6-4 and TRBJ2-2, with D maybe TRBD2 (6 bases). Germline-derived CDR1 and CDR2 are MRHNA and SNTAGT. This CDR3 is built from 14 residues. The ends were cut back, 8 bases at V and 2 bases at J, with 12 bases in the middle. The CDR3 here is CASRYGTNTGELFF. CDR3 nucleotide sequence: TGTGCCAGCCGATACGGGACTAACACCGGGGAGCTGTTTTTT.

The chain carries TRBV7-2 and TRBJ1-2; D not resolved. The V and J ends lost 1 base and 4 bases respectively, with 7 bases between them. This CDR3 contains 13 residues. Germline lookup yields CDR1 SGHTA and CDR2 FQGNSA. The CDR3 DNA is TGTGCCAGCAGCTTAGTGGCAGCCTATGGCTACACCTTC. It encodes CASSLVAAYGYTF.

The chain uses TRBV5-5 and TRBJ1-5; D is ambiguous. Germline V CDR1 and CDR2: SGHKS, YYEKEE (reference sequence). The V end was cut by 0 bases, the J end by 6 bases, with 16 bases between. The CDR3 length is 16 residues. In DNA, the CDR3 is TGTGCCAGCAGCTTGGAATCAGAGGGATGGGGTCAGCCCCAGCATTTT. Encoded protein: CASSLESEGWGQPQHF.

The chain recombines TRBV10-3 with TRBJ2-7, with D perhaps TRBD1 (6 bases). The V end lost 10 bases, the J end lost 4 bases, and 23 bases lay between the germline ends. The CDR3 is 15 amino acids. Germline CDR1 ENHRY, CDR2 SYGVKD. This chain's CDR3 is CATTPGTLKNYEQYF. The CDR3 DNA is TGTGCCACCACCCCAGGGACATTAAAGAATTACGAGCAGTACTTC.

This clone occurred once. The V and J genes are TRBV11-3 and TRBJ2-2; D is unresolved. The CDR3 has 13 amino acids. Germline CDR1 reads SGHNT; CDR2 reads YENEEA. V was cut by 4 bases and J by 6 bases, with 9 bases left in between. CDR3 DNA: TGTGCCAGCAGCTCCGATTCTGCCGGGGAGCTGTTTTTT. Protein product: CASSSDSAGELFF.

The chain combines TRBV18 with TRBJ2-3; D is unclear. From germline, CDR1 is KGHSH and CDR2 LQKENI. The CDR3 runs 13 residues. V was clipped by 6 bases and J by 4 bases, with 11 bases between them. The CDR3 DNA reads TGTGCCAGCTCTGAGAGGCACGCAGATACGCAGTATTTT. Encoded protein: CASSERHADTQYF. The whole variable domain, remainder taken from reference TRBV18 and TRBJ2-3, is NAGVMQNPRHLVRRRGQEARLRCSPMKGHSHVYWYRQLPEEGLKFMVYLQKENIIDESGMPKERFSAEFPKEGPSILRIQQVVRGDSAAYFCASSERHADTQYFGPGTRLTVL.

The chain links TRBV5-1 to TRBJ2-3, with D unresolved. Germline CDR1 SGHRS, CDR2 YFSETQ. The CDR3 consists of 15 residues. V was trimmed by 6 bases and J by 0 bases, leaving 14 bases between them. CDR3: CASKSLAASTDTQYF. The CDR3 coding sequence is TGCGCCAGCAAGTCTTTGGCGGCTAGCACAGATACGCAGTATTTT.

Points on this clone: Other DNA sequences from this sample encode an identical CDR3 as well. This sequence joins TRBV5-1 and TRBJ1-4; D is undetermined. The CDR3 loop spans 14 amino acids. Trimming took 4 bases from V and 4 from J, leaving 11 bases between them. Germline-derived CDR1 and CDR2 are SGHRS and YFSETQ. This chain's CDR3 is CASSPGGRNEKLFF. CDR3 DNA: TGCGCCAGCAGCCCGGGCGGCCGTAATGAAAAACTGTTTTTT.

V is TRBV4-1 and J is TRBJ2-1, with 8 bases identical to TRBD2. Germline assignment: CDR1 MGHRA and CDR2 YSYEKL. This CDR3 has 20 amino acids. Losses at the gene ends were 0 bases for V and 11 bases for J; bases not matched to a gene: 24. The CDR3 loop reads CASSQDLGLAGLIGDPKQFF. DNA of the CDR3: TGCGCCAGCAGCCAAGATCTCGGACTAGCCGGGTTGATTGGGGATCCCAAGCAGTTCTTC.

This clone was counted between two and nine times. The chain is built from TRBV7-3 and TRBJ2-2; possibly TRBD2 for D (5 bases). In germline, CDR1 is SGHTA, CDR2 FQGTGA. This CDR3 spans 15 amino acids. The ends were cut back, 5 bases at V and 6 bases at J, with 16 bases in the middle. DNA of the CDR3: TGTGCCAGCAGCCCCAAACCTCAAGCGGCCGGGGAGCTGTTTTTT. This encodes CASSPKPQAAGELFF.

The chain links TRBV30 to TRBJ2-5, with 8 positions matching TRBD1. This CDR3 contains 16 residues. Germline V gives CDR1 GTSNPN, CDR2 SVGIG (reference sequence). The V gene end was trimmed by 3 bases and the J gene end by 6 bases; junction bases not matched to a gene: 15. CDR3 DNA: TGTGCCTGGAGCATTCCCTGGACAGGGCCTTTACAGACCCAGTACTTC. This sequence encodes CAWSIPWTGPLQTQYF.

This clone was recorded once. Other DNA variants within this sample encode the same CDR3. The V and J genes are TRBV30 and TRBJ2-7; no firm D call. Germline V gene data show CDR1 as GTSNPN and CDR2 as SVGIG (reference sequence). The CDR3 sequence is 11 residues long. The germline V and J ends were trimmed by 2 bases and 3 bases, with 5 bases remaining between them. CDR3 region: CAWSKSYEQYF. The CDR3 DNA sequence: TGTGCCTGGAGTAAGAGCTACGAGCAGTACTTC.

J is TRBJ2-3 and V is TRBV14, with a tentative D call TRBD2 (5 bases). The germline V and J ends were trimmed by 1 base and 1 base, with 6 bases remaining between them. CDR3 size: 14 residues. CDR1 is SGHDN and CDR2 is FVKESK in the germline V gene. The DNA for the CDR3 is TGTGCCAGCAGCCAAGCGCGGGGCACAGATACGCAGTATTTT. It yields the protein CASSQARGTDTQYF.

Regarding this clone: Other nucleotide sequences in the sample specify the same CDR3. This chain connects TRBV11-2 to TRBJ1-2; D remains ambiguous. Trimming left V 5 bases short and J 4 bases short, with 14 bases between. Germline V CDR1 and CDR2: SGHAT, FQNNGV. This CDR3 spans 14 amino acids. The CDR3 sequence: CASSPGTGFYGYTF. As DNA, the CDR3 is TGTGCCAGCAGCCCGGGTACGGGATTCTATGGCTACACCTTC.

This clone was observed a few times. J is TRBJ1-6 and V is TRBV30; TRBD1 is a possible D gene (6 bases). Germline V gene data show CDR1 as GTSNPN and CDR2 as SVGIG (reference sequence). This CDR3 is built from 13 residues. Trimming took off 3 bases at V and 9 bases at J, with 12 bases between the two ends. The CDR3 coding sequence is TGTGCCTGGAGACAGGGTGTGGGTTCACCCCTCCACTTT. Its translation is CAWRQGVGSPLHF. The full variable domain, rest sourced from reference TRBV30 and TRBJ1-6, is SQTIHQWPATLVQPVGSPLSLECTVEGTSNPNLYWYRQAAGRGLQLLFYSVGIGQISSEVPQNLSASRPQDRQFILSSKKLLLSDSGFYLCAWRQGVGSPLHFGNGTRLTVT.

The chain is built from TRBV6-1 and TRBJ2-7; 13 bases are shared with TRBD2. This CDR3 is 13 amino acids long. Per the germline V gene, CDR1 is MNHNS and CDR2 is SASEGT. V shed 6 bases and J 4 bases; nucleotides not matched to a gene: 0. CDR3 DNA sequence: TGTGCCAGCAGACTAGCGGGGGGGTACGAGCAGTACTTC. Translation gives CASRLAGGYEQYF.

This chain links TRBV5-1 with TRBJ2-3, with a possible D match to TRBD2 (6 bases). The CDR3 contains 15 residues. Trimming shortened V by 0 bases and J by 3 bases, and 11 bases separated the two germline ends. Germline CDR1 reads SGHRS; CDR2 reads YFSETQ. CDR3 loop: CASSLAGVVTDTQYF. The CDR3 bases are TGCGCCAGCAGCTTGGCGGGAGTGGTGACAGATACGCAGTATTTT. The complete variable domain, with remaining parts taken from reference TRBV5-1 and TRBJ2-3, reads KAGVTQTPRYLIKTRGQQVTLSCSPISGHRSVSWYQQTPGQGLQFLFEYFSETQRNKGNFPGRFSGRQFSNSRSEMNVSTLELGDSALYLCASSLAGVVTDTQYFGPGTRLTVL.